This TCR beta chain was identified during a study of T-cell reconstitution after alpha-beta-depleted transplantation in children. Study-wide points: A year had passed since transplant, and T-cell counts and diversity by then came mostly from newly produced T cells.

Construction of the TCRbeta library involved unique molecular identifiers. TCRdb redid the calling of the PCR reads with MiXCR, one entry per CDR3 protein. The table lists some 450,000 distinct CDR3 sequences, over 40% of them singletons. V lost 6 bases, J lost 1 base, and 15 bases lay in between. The germline gives CDR1 DFQATT, CDR2 SNEGSKA (reference sequence). CDR3 length equals 14 residues. About this clonotype: What it recognizes is unknown.

The starting material was PBMCs, obtained before TCRalphabeta/CD19-depleted stem cell transplant. The genes are TRBV20-1 and TRBJ1-1; no firm D call. The TCR comes from a girl aged 2-10 years with aplastic anemia, due to receive a stem cell transplant. The CDR3 DNA reads TGCAGTGCCCCCCTTCAGGTGACGAACACTGAAGCTTTCTTT. It is translated as CSAPLQVTNTEAFF.